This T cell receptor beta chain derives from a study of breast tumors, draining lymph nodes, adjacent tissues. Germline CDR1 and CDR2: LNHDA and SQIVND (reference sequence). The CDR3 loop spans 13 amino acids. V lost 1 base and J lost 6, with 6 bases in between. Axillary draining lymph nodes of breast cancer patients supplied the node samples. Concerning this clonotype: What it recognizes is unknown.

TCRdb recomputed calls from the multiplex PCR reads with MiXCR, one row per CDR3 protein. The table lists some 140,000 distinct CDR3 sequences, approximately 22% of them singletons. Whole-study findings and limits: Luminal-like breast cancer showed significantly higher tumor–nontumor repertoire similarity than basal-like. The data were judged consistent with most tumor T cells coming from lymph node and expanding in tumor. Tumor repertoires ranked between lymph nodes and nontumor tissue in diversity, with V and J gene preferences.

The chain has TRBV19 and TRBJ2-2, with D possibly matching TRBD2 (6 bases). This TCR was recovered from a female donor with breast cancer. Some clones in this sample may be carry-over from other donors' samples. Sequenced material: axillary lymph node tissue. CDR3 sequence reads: CASSIGGAGELFF. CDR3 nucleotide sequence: TGTGCCAGTAGTATAGGGGGGGCCGGGGAGCTGTTTTTT.